The source of this T cell receptor (beta chain) is a study of T-cell memory formation after mild COVID-19. TCRdb recomputed calls from the 5' RACE reads with MiXCR, one row per CDR3 protein. Among fewer than 250,000 distinct CDR3 sequences listed, 18% were seen once. The material sequenced was PBMCs or a T cell subset sorted from them (not recorded which). The receptor was derived from an adult woman who had mild COVID-19 (a few samples of this study predate the infection). Cell type and time point are not known.

The CDR3 DNA follows: TGCAGTGGTACTAGCGGGAACACAGATACGCAGTATTTT. This codes for CSGTSGNTDTQYF. The rearrangement uses TRBV20-1 and TRBJ2-3, with 10 bases fitting TRBD2. The CDR3 is made up of 13 amino acids. Germline CDR1 reads DFQATT; CDR2 reads SNEGSKA (reference sequence). V was clipped by 7 bases and J by 2 bases; unmatched bases: 3.